This TCR beta chain was retrieved from a study of OX40 agonist ivuxolimab in advanced cancers. TCRdb's copy holds only in-frame clones and misses some; the assay was immunoSEQ multiplex PCR. The table lists 75,000 to 90,000 clones, around 87% of them singletons. The CDR3 is 12 residues long. V was shortened by 5 bases and J by 9 bases, with 11 bases between the two germline ends. The germline V gene encodes CDR1 SEHNR and CDR2 FQNEAQ (reference sequence). This chain links TRBV7-9 with TRBJ2-1; D call uncertain. This receptor was identified in an adult with an advanced solid tumor such as melanoma, head and neck, liver or kidney cancer. The specimen was CD4+ or CD8+ T cells sorted from blood, collected in a trial of the OX40 agonist ivuxolimab. In DNA form, the CDR3 reads TGTGCCAGCAGCCCCGTCCCGGGTGAGCAGTTCTTC. Translation gives CASSPVPGEQFF.